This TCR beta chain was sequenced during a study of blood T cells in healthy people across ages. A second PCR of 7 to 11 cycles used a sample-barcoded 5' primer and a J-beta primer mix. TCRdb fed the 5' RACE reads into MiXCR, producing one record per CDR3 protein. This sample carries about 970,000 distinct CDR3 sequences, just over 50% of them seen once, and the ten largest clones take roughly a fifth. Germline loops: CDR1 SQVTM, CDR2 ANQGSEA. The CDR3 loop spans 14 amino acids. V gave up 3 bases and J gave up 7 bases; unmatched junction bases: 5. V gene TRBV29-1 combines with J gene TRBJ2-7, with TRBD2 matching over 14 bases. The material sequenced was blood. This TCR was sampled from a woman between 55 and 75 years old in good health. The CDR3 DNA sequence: TGCAGCGTTGATGAGGGACTAGCGGGAGTTGAGCAGTACTTC. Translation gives CSVDEGLAGVEQYF.